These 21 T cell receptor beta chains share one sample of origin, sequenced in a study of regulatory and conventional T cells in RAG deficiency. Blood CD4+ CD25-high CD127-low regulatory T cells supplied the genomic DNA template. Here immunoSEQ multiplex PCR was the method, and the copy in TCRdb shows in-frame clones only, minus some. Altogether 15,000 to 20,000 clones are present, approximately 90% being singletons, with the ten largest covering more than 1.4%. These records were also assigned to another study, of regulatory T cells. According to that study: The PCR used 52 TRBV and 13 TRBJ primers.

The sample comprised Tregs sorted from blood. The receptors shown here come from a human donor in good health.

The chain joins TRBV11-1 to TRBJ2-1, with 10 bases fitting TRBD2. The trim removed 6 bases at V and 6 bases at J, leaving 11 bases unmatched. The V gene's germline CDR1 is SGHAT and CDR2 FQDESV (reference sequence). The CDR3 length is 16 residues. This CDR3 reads CASSYHGSGRRNEQFF. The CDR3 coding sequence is TGTGCCAGCAGTTACCACGGTAGCGGGAGGCGCAATGAGCAGTTCTTC.

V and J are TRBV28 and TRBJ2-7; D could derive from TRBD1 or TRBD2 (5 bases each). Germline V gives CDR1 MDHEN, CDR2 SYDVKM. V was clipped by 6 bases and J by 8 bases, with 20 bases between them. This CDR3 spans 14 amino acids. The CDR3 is CASSSLTAVPKQYF. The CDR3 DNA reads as TGTGCCAGCAGCTCGTTGACAGCGGTTCCCAAGCAGTACTTC.

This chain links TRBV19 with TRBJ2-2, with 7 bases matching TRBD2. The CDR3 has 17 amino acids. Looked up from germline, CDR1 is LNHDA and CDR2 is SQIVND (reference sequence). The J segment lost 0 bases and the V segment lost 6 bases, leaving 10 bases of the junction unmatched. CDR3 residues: CASSQPPTSANTGELFF. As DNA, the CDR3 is TGTGCCAGTAGCCAACCCCCCACTAGCGCGAACACCGGGGAGCTGTTTTTT.

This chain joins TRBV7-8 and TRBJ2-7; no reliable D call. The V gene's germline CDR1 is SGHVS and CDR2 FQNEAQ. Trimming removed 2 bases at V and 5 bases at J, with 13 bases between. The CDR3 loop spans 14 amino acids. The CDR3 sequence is CASSLTLSSDEQYF. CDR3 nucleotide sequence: TGTGCCAGCAGCTTAACCCTTAGTTCAGACGAGCAGTACTTC.

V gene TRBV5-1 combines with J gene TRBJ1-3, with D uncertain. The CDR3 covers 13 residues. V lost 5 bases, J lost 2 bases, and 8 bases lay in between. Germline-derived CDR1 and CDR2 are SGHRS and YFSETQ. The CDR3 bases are TGCGCCAGCAGTGAGGGTGCTGGAAACACCATATATTTT. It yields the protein CASSEGAGNTIYF.

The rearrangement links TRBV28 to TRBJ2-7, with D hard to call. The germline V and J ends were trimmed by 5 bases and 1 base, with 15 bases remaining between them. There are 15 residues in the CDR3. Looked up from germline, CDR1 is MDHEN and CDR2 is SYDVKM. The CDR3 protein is CASSPSGPSSYEQYF. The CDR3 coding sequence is TGTGCCAGCAGTCCGTCCGGGCCATCGTCCTACGAGCAGTACTTC.

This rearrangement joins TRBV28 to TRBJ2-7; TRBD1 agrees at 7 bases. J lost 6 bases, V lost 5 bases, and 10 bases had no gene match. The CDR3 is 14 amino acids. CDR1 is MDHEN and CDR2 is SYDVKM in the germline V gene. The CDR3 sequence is CASSPGTATREQYF. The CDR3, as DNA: TGTGCCAGCAGTCCCGGGACAGCCACCCGCGAGCAGTACTTC.

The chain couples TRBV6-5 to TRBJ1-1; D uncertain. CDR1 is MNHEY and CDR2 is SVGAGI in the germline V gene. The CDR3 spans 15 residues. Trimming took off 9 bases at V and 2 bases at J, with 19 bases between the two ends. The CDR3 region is CASSLFGQTNTEAFF. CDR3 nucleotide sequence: TGTGCCAGTAGCTTATTTGGGCAGACTAACACTGAAGCTTTCTTT.

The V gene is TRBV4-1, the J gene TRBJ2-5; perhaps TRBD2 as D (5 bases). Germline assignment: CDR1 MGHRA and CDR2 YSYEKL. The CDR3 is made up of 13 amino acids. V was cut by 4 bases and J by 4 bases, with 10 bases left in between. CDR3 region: CASSPILGETQYF. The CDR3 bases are TGCGCCAGCAGCCCCATACTAGGAGAGACCCAGTACTTC.

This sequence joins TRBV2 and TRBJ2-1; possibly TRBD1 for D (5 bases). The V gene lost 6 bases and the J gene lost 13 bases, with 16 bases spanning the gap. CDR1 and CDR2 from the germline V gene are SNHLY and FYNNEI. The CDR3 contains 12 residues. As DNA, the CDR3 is TGTGCCAGCAGGGGTCTCGCAGGGTACCAGTTCTTC. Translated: CASRGLAGYQFF.

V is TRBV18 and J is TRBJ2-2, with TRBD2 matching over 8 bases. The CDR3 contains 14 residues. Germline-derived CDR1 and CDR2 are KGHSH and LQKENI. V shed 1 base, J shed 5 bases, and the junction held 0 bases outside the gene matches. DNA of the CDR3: TGTGCCAGCTCACCACTAGCGGGGACCGGGGAGCTGTTTTTT. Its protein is CASSPLAGTGELFF.

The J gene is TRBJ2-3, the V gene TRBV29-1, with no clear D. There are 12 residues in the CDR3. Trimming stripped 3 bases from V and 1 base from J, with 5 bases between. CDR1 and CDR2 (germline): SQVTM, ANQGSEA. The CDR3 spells CSVDFGTDTQYF. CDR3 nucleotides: TGCAGCGTTGACTTTGGCACAGATACGCAGTATTTT.

The DNA for the CDR3 is TGTGCCAGCAGCTGGACTAGCGGGACGTACAATGAGCAGTTCTTC. It yields the protein CASSWTSGTYNEQFF. The chain employs TRBV7-9 and TRBJ2-1; 12 bases are a match to TRBD2. The CDR3 consists of 15 residues. V trimming: 4 bases; J trimming: 4 bases; junction bases outside the gene matches: 2. Germline loops: CDR1 SEHNR, CDR2 FQNEAQ (reference sequence).

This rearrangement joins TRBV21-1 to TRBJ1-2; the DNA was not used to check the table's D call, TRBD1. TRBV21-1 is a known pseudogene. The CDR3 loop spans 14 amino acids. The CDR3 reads CASSLECDRAGYTF. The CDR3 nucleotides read TGTGCCAGCAGCTTAGAATGCGACAGGGCAGGCTACACCTTC.

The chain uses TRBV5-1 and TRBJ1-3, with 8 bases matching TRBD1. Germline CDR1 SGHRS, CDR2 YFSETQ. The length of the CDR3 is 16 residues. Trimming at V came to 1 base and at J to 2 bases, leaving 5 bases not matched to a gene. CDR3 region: CASSLTQGAAGNTIYF. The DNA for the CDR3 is TGCGCCAGCAGCTTGACCCAGGGGGCCGCTGGAAACACCATATATTTT.

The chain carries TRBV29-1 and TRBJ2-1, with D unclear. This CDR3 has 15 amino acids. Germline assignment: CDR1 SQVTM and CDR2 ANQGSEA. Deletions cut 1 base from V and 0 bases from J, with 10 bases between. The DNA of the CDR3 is TGCAGCGTTGAAGGCAGGCAAAGCTCCTACAATGAGCAGTTCTTC. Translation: CSVEGRQSSYNEQFF.

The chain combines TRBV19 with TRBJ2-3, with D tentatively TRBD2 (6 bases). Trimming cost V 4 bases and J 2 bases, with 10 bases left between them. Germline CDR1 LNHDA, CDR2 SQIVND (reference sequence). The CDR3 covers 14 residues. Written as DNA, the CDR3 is TGTGCCAGTAGTACCGGGACTCTCACAGATACGCAGTATTTT. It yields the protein CASSTGTLTDTQYF.

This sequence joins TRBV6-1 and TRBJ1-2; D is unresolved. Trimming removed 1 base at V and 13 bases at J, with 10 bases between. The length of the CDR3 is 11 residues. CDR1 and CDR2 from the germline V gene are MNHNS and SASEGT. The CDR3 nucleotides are TGTGCCAGCAGTGAAGGTCGGGCTCGCACCTTC. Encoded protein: CASSEGRARTF.

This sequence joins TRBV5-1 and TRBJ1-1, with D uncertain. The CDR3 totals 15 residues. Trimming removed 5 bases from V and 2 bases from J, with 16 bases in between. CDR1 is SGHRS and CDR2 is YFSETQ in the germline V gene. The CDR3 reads CASRADPGRNTEAFF. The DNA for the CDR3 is TGCGCCAGCAGGGCGGACCCGGGAAGAAACACTGAAGCTTTCTTT.

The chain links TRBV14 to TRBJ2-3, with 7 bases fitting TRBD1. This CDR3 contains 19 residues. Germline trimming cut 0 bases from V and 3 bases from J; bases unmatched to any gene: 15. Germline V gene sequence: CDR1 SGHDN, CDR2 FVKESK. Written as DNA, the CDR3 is TGTGCCAGCAGCCAAGATCTTTTGTCAGGGGGTGTCTTTACAGATACGCAGTATTTT. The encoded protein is CASSQDLLSGGVFTDTQYF.

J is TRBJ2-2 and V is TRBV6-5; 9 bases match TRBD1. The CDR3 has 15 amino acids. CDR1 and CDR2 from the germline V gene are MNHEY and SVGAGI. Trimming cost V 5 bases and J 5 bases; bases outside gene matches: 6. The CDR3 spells CASSPGQGKTGELFF. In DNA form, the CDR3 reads TGTGCCAGCAGTCCGGGACAGGGAAAAACCGGGGAGCTGTTTTTT.